This TCR beta chain stems from a study of blood T cell repertoires in COVID-19. Study-wide background: The analysed material was cDNA or gDNA that came from T cells, B-cell-depleted T cells, or PBMCs.

This table comes from immunoSEQ multiplex PCR, and its TCRdb copy is limited to in-frame clones, with some not included. The repertoire has 100,000 to 150,000 clones, approximately 90% of them found once; the top ten carry around 4.5%. V lost 7 bases, J lost 3 bases, and 15 bases lay in between. CDR3 length: 14 residues. Germline V gene data show CDR1 as MNHEY and CDR2 as SVGAGI. Sequencing was performed on peripheral blood. The rearrangement joins TRBV6-5 to TRBJ1-1; tentative D call: TRBD1 (5 bases). The TCR was taken from a man aged 55 to 70 with COVID-19, enrolled during active disease. In DNA, the CDR3 is TGTGCCAGCACCAGGAAGGGGTTCGACACTGAAGCTTTCTTT. It codes for CASTRKGFDTEAFF.